These 16 T cell receptor beta chains were all obtained from the same sample, sequenced in a study of blood T cell repertoires in COVID-19. Assay used: immunoSEQ multiplex PCR; TCRdb lists only in-frame clones, some missing. The repertoire holds approximately 330,000 clones, with about 90% as singletons. The sequenced material came from peripheral blood. All receptors derive from a woman between 40 and 55 years old with COVID-19, enrolled during active disease.

This clone was found once. CDR3 DNA sequence: TGTGCCAGCAGCCCGGACACCACCTACGAGCAGTACTTC. This translates into CASSPDTTYEQYF. The chain uses TRBV7-9 and TRBJ2-7, with D perhaps matching TRBD1 (5 bases). Trimming took 5 bases from V and 2 from J, leaving 10 bases between them. The CDR3 is made up of 13 amino acids. Germline loops: CDR1 SEHNR, CDR2 FQNEAQ (reference sequence). Full variable domain (outside the CDR3, taken from reference TRBV7-9 and TRBJ2-7): DTGVSQNPRHKITKRGQNVTFRCDPISEHNRLYWYRQTLGQGPEFLTYFQNEAQLEKSRLLSDRFSAERPKGSFSTLEIQRTEQGDSAMYLCASSPDTTYEQYFGPGTRLTVT.

This clone was detected a few times. The genes are TRBV4-3 and TRBJ2-7; possible D gene TRBD2, 5 bases. Germline V gives CDR1 LGHNA, CDR2 YSLEER. This CDR3 region has 16 residues. Trimming shortened V by 4 bases and J by 8 bases, and 24 bases separated the two germline ends. The CDR3, as DNA: TGCGCCAGCAGCCCCTCTTATCCCGGGATGGACGTGCAGCAGTACTTC. Amino acids: CASSPSYPGMDVQQYF.

A few counts support this clone. This sample includes further DNA sequences coding for the same CDR3. V usage is TRBV19 and J usage is TRBJ2-7; a weak D match, TRBD1 (6 bases). The CDR3 totals 12 residues. Germline CDR1 LNHDA, CDR2 SQIVND (reference sequence). The V end was cut by 8 bases, the J end by 3 bases, with 11 bases between. The CDR3: CASSDRVYEQYF. The CDR3 bases are TGTGCCAGTTCGGACAGAGTCTACGAGCAGTACTTC. Based on the CDR3 plus reference TRBV19 and TRBJ2-7, the full variable domain is DGGITQSPKYLFRKEGQNVTLSCEQNLNHDAMYWYRQDPGQGLRLIYYSQIVNDFQKGDIAEGYSVSREKKESFPLTVTSAQKNPTAFYLCASSDRVYEQYFGPGTRLTVT.

The chain is built from TRBV10-3 and TRBJ2-7; 12 bases line up with TRBD2. Germline V gene sequence: CDR1 ENHRY, CDR2 SYGVKD. This CDR3 contains 16 residues. The ends lost 3 bases at V and 4 bases at J; junction bases unmatched: 7. The CDR3 loop is CAISETTSGRSYEQYF. The DNA of the CDR3 is TGTGCCATCAGTGAAACGACTAGCGGGAGATCTTACGAGCAGTACTTC.

The chain links TRBV3-1 (or the pseudogene TRBV3-2) to TRBJ2-7; possibly TRBD2 for D (6 bases). Trimming removed 1 base at V and 4 bases at J, with 23 bases between. Germline CDR1 and CDR2: LGHDT and YNNKEL (reference sequence). The CDR3 loop spans 18 amino acids. CDR3 sequence: CASSQGPFGGSGVYEQYF. CDR3 nucleotides: TGTGCCAGCAGCCAAGGGCCCTTCGGAGGGTCTGGGGTTTACGAGCAGTACTTC.

This chain links TRBV27 with TRBJ2-1; 7 bases align to TRBD2. The V and J ends lost 5 bases and 2 bases, in that order; junction bases with no gene match: 6. The CDR3 is 15 residues long. From germline, CDR1 is MNHEY and CDR2 SMNVEV (reference sequence). CDR3 loop: CASSPPSGAYNEQFF. The CDR3 DNA reads as TGTGCCAGCAGTCCTCCGAGCGGGGCCTACAATGAGCAGTTCTTC.

The rearrangement joins TRBV19 to TRBJ2-2; maybe TRBD1 (6 bases). The CDR3 runs 18 residues. V shed 5 bases and J shed 6 bases, with 25 bases lying between them. The germline V gene encodes CDR1 LNHDA and CDR2 SQIVND (reference sequence). CDR3 DNA: TGTGCCAGTAGTCGAGACAGGCTCACCGCGGTGGGGCCCGGGGAGCTGTTTTTT. It yields the protein CASSRDRLTAVGPGELFF.

This chain joins TRBV5-1 and TRBJ2-5; 10 bases line up with TRBD1. CDR1 and CDR2 (germline): SGHRS, YFSETQ. The J segment lost 1 base and the V segment lost 3 bases, leaving 3 bases of the junction unmatched. The CDR3 has 15 amino acids. The CDR3 is CASSSRDRGQETQYF. Here the CDR3 DNA reads TGCGCCAGCAGCTCCCGGGACAGGGGCCAAGAGACCCAGTACTTC.

This chain uses TRBV12-3 or TRBV12-4 with TRBJ1-2; D possibly corresponds to TRBD1 (6 bases). The CDR3 spans 13 residues. The ends were cut back, 5 bases at V and 1 base at J, with 8 bases in the middle. CDR3 in amino acids: CASSAQGNYGYTF. The CDR3 DNA reads as TGTGCCAGCAGTGCACAGGGTAACTATGGCTACACCTTC.

The rearrangement joins TRBV3-1 (or the pseudogene TRBV3-2) to TRBJ2-1; TRBD1 matches at 8 bases. Unmatched junction bases numbered 13, after V lost 4 bases and J lost 8 bases. Germline CDR1 and CDR2: LGHDT and YNNKEL (reference sequence). CDR3 length equals 16 residues. The chain's CDR3 is CASSRLGQATGHEQFF. DNA of the CDR3: TGTGCCAGCAGCCGCCTGGGACAGGCCACCGGCCATGAGCAGTTCTTC.

The rearrangement links TRBV29-1 to TRBJ2-5; no clear D. CDR1 and CDR2 (germline): SQVTM, ANQGSEA. V was clipped by 0 bases and J by 0 bases, with 8 bases between them. CDR3 length equals 14 residues. The CDR3 DNA reads TGCAGCGTTGAAGATGCTGGCAACCAAGAGACCCAGTACTTC. Its translation is CSVEDAGNQETQYF.

The chain combines TRBV4-2 with TRBJ2-7, with 9 bases identical to TRBD1. This CDR3 has 15 residues. The trim removed 2 bases at V and 3 bases at J, leaving 5 bases unmatched. CDR1 and CDR2 from the germline V gene are LGHNA and YNFKEQ. CDR3 loop: CASSQPGTGIYEQYF. The CDR3 nucleotides read TGTGCCAGCAGCCAACCCGGGACAGGGATCTACGAGCAGTACTTC.

This clone is a singleton in its sample. J is TRBJ2-1 and V is TRBV7-9; TRBD2 matches 9 bases. Germline V gene sequence: CDR1 SEHNR, CDR2 FQNEAQ (reference sequence). Losses at the gene ends were 3 bases for V and 7 bases for J; bases not matched to a gene: 10. CDR3 length: 16 residues. Here the CDR3 DNA reads TGTGCCAGCAGCTTTAACGGCGGGGGGGCCCAGAATGAGCAGTTCTTC. It codes for CASSFNGGGAQNEQFF.

This clone was counted between two and nine times. This chain uses TRBV28 with TRBJ2-3; tentatively, D is TRBD2 (5 bases). Trimming pared 3 bases from V and 5 bases from J, leaving 18 bases between. Germline V CDR1 and CDR2: MDHEN, SYDVKM. The CDR3 contains 16 residues. The CDR3 protein is CASSLRADIIQDTQYF. The CDR3 DNA reads as TGTGCCAGCAGTTTGCGGGCCGACATAATCCAAGATACGCAGTATTTT.

The gene calls are TRBV6-5 and TRBJ1-2; TRBD1 matches at 9 bases. The germline gives CDR1 MNHEY, CDR2 SVGAGI. The V gene end was trimmed by 6 bases and the J gene end by 7 bases; junction bases not matched to a gene: 12. CDR3 size: 15 residues. The CDR3 coding sequence is TGTGCCAGCAGAATCGCCGGGACAGGGTACCTTGGCTACACCTTC. Translation: CASRIAGTGYLGYTF.

V and J are TRBV7-2 and TRBJ1-2; TRBD1 matches 7 bases. Germline values: CDR1 SGHTA, CDR2 FQGNSA. The CDR3 consists of 14 residues. The J segment lost 6 bases and the V segment lost 5 bases, leaving 9 bases of the junction unmatched. CDR3 DNA: TGTGCCAGCAGCAACCGCGACAGGGTTCATGGCTACACCTTC. Amino acid sequence: CASSNRDRVHGYTF.